This T cell receptor (beta chain) was sequenced in a study of T cell repertoires in cytomegalovirus infection. Looking at the study overall: Through public TCR beta signatures, both CMV infection and matching HLA type were indicated.

TCRdb passed the reads through MiXCR, listing each CDR3 protein once. Found here are hundreds of thousands of distinct CDR3 sequences, around 9.6% of them singletons; the top ten hold around 2.5%. Study-level results: Dominant in the ex vivo response were TCR beta clonotypes restricted by HLA-C and specific for CMV. Identification of carriers of CMV plus the relevant HLA was performed using cumulative public TCR beta family frequency.

Trimming took 7 bases from V and 5 from J; bases not matched to a gene: 14. Germline assignment: CDR1 MNHNS and CDR2 SASEGT. The CDR3 extends over 17 amino acids. This clonotype was counted at least ten times. No antigen is known for it. The specimen was PBMCs. This chain connects TRBV6-1 to TRBJ2-2; the match to TRBD2 covers 9 bases. The TCR comes from a human donor in good health (CMV status not recorded). Some clones in this sample may be carry-over from other donors' samples. Written as DNA, the CDR3 is TGTGCCAGCACCTGGGAGTCGGCGGGGGGGCGGACCGGGGAGCTGTTTTTT. Translated: CASTWESAGGRTGELFF.